A single count supports the clone carrying this TCR beta chain. This could be a read error, since a much larger clone is one nucleotide away. Unsorted bulk tissue of roughly 18-32 mg yielded co-extracted RNA and DNA. A primer matching the constant region was used to make TCR beta cDNA from around 550 ng of total RNA. Employing slightly modified ARM-PCR, three nested multiplex PCR rounds were run, and these gave rise to the TCR beta libraries. It was with TRBV1-TRBV30 forward primers and a C-beta reverse primer that the first two PCR rounds were run, at around 11 cycles each. TCRdb reanalysed the multiplex PCR reads using MiXCR and keeps one entry per CDR3 protein. This table holds tens of thousands of distinct CDR3 sequences, 60% to 85% found once. This specimen comes from a study of tumor-infiltrating lymphocytes in primary liver carcinoma. For the study at large: Recorded tumor stage was T1-T3 N0M0, with diameters of roughly 4.2 to 10 cm. Sequencing of the samples generated roughly 3.65 to 7.13 million productive TCRbeta reads, with similar yields across tissue types.

The CDR3 is 14 residues long. Germline assignment: CDR1 MGHRA and CDR2 YSYEKL. The ends were cut back, 2 bases at V and 3 bases at J, with 11 bases in the middle. The TCR comes from a man in his forties or fifties with primary liver carcinoma and hepatitis B virus infection. Sequencing was performed on liver tumor tissue from sampling region 2. Subset specified: tumor region T2, inferior pole. The chain joins TRBV4-1 to TRBJ2-7; D remains ambiguous. The CDR3 nucleotides are TGCGCCAGCAGCCAATCAAACAAGATCTACGAGCAGTACTTC. This codes for CASSQSNKIYEQYF.